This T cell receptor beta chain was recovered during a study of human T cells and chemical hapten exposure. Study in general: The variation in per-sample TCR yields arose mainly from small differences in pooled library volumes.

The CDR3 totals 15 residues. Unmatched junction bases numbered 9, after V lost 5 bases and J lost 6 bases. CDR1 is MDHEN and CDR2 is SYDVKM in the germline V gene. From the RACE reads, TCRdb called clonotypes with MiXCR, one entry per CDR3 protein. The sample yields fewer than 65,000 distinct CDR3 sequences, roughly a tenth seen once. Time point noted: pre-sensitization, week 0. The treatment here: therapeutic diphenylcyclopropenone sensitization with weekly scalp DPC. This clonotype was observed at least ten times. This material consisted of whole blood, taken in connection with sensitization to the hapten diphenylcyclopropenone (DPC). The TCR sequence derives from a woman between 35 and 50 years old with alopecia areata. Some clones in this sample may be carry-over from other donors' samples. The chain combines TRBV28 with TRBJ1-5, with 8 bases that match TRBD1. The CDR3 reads CASSRDRSRVQPQHF. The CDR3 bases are TGTGCCAGCAGTCGGGACAGGAGTCGGGTTCAGCCCCAGCATTTT.